The 21 T cell receptor beta chains presented below share a single source sample, sequenced in a study of Tregs in tolerant kidney transplant recipients. Profiling relied on immunoSEQ multiplex PCR, and the TCRdb table lists in-frame clones only, not all of them. The sample has fewer than 80,000 clones, 98% seen once; the top ten hold around 0.51%. The sequences come from CD4+ T cells from blood, collected before the transplant. The receptors derive from a human donor who received a combined kidney and bone marrow transplant.

This clone was picked up one time. This chain joins TRBV2 and TRBJ1-4, with D maybe TRBD1 (5 bases). The germline V and J ends were trimmed by 5 bases and 2 bases, with 9 bases remaining between them. The germline V gene encodes CDR1 SNHLY and CDR2 FYNNEI. CDR3 length: 14 residues. Written as DNA, the CDR3 is TGTGCCAGCAGTTTTAGACAGACTAATGAAAAACTGTTTTTT. This translates into CASSFRQTNEKLFF.

The chain joins TRBV7-3 to TRBJ2-2, with D perhaps TRBD2 (7 bases). Trimming shortened V by 2 bases and J by 2 bases, and 12 bases separated the two germline ends. The CDR3 length is 16 residues. CDR1 is SGHTA and CDR2 is FQGTGA in the germline V gene. The CDR3 nucleotides are TGTGCCAGCAGCTTAGCGGGGGCTCTTAACACCGGGGAGCTGTTTTTT. Protein sequence: CASSLAGALNTGELFF. The full variable domain, completed using reference TRBV7-3 and TRBJ2-2, is GAGVSQTPSNKVTEKGKYVELRCDPISGHTALYWYRQSLGQGPEFLIYFQGTGAADDSGLPNDRFFAVRPEGSVSTLKIQRTERGDSAVYLCASSLAGALNTGELFFGEGSRLTVL.

The chain combines TRBV5-4 with TRBJ1-1; perhaps TRBD1 as D (5 bases). Trimming stripped 4 bases from V and 2 bases from J, with 18 bases between. CDR1 and CDR2 (germline): SGHNT, YYREEE (reference sequence). This CDR3 comprises 16 residues. The CDR3: CASSPGGVEANTEAFF. Written as DNA, the CDR3 is TGTGCCAGCAGCCCGGGGGGGGTGGAGGCAAACACTGAAGCTTTCTTT.

The chain employs TRBV5-6 and TRBJ1-2; tentative D call: TRBD1 (5 bases). There are 16 residues in the CDR3. The germline gives CDR1 SGHDT, CDR2 YYEEEE. V lost 4 bases and J 4 bases, leaving 20 bases between the germline ends. CDR3 protein: CASSQEGRSFLYGYTF. The CDR3 DNA reads TGTGCCAGCAGCCAAGAGGGGAGGTCATTCCTCTATGGCTACACCTTC.

The rearrangement uses TRBV29-1 and TRBJ2-1, with TRBD2 identical over 9 bases. There are 14 residues in the CDR3. The V and J ends lost 4 bases and 7 bases, in that order; junction bases with no gene match: 8. The germline V gene has CDR1 SQVTM and CDR2 ANQGSEA. The CDR3 sequence is CSVGPSGMGNEQFF. Here the CDR3 DNA reads TGCAGCGTTGGGCCTAGCGGGATGGGGAATGAGCAGTTCTTC.

The chain employs TRBV5-1 and TRBJ1-1, with 10 bases aligning to TRBD1. V shed 0 bases and J 3 bases; nucleotides not matched to a gene: 2. The germline V gene has CDR1 SGHRS and CDR2 YFSETQ. This CDR3 contains 15 residues. CDR3 coding DNA: TGCGCCAGCAGCTTGGGGACAGGGGGGGACACTGAAGCTTTCTTT. Protein product: CASSLGTGGDTEAFF.

CDR3 nucleotides: TGTGCCAGCAGCCTGAGACAGGGCCTAGGGGAAAAACTGTTTTTT. Residues: CASSLRQGLGEKLFF. The chain joins TRBV7-6 to TRBJ1-4; 7 bases fit TRBD1. Germline-derived CDR1 and CDR2 are SGHVS and FNYEAQ. The CDR3 consists of 15 residues. Losses at the gene ends were 5 bases for V and 8 bases for J; bases not matched to a gene: 11.

The genes are TRBV6-5 and TRBJ2-2, with 9 bases that match TRBD2. V shed 5 bases and J 10 bases; nucleotides not matched to a gene: 8. This CDR3 comprises 14 residues. Germline CDR1 MNHEY, CDR2 SVGAGI. The CDR3 loop is CASSTLAGAVELFF. The DNA for the CDR3 is TGTGCCAGCAGTACCTTAGCGGGGGCGGTGGAGCTGTTTTTT.

This clone appeared a single time. This chain joins TRBV18 and TRBJ2-2, with 8 nucleotides matching TRBD1. The CDR3 spans 16 residues. From germline, CDR1 is KGHSH and CDR2 LQKENI. With V trimmed by 2 bases and J by 6 bases, 8 bases remained unmatched. Here the CDR3 DNA reads TGTGCCAGCTCACCAATAGGGACAGGAAATGCCGGGGAGCTGTTTTTT. Its protein is CASSPIGTGNAGELFF.

The chain is built from TRBV9 and TRBJ1-1; D not resolved. This CDR3 region has 13 residues. V lost 0 bases and J lost 2, with 5 bases in between. Germline CDR1 SGDLS, CDR2 YYNGEE. DNA of the CDR3: TGTGCCAGCAGCGTAGGTATAAACACTGAAGCTTTCTTT. Translation: CASSVGINTEAFF.

CDR3 sequence (DNA): TGTGCCAGCAGCCTAACGATGAACACTGAAGCTTTCTTT. Translating gives CASSLTMNTEAFF. V gene TRBV7-9 combines with J gene TRBJ1-1; D gene unclear. The ends were cut back, 5 bases at V and 0 bases at J, with 7 bases in the middle. The CDR3 has 13 residues. Per germline, CDR1 SEHNR and CDR2 FQNEAQ (reference sequence).

The CDR3 sequence: CASSFGGSDTQYF. In nucleotides, the CDR3 is TGCGCCAGCAGCTTCGGGGGGTCTGATACGCAGTATTTT. This chain links TRBV5-1 with TRBJ2-3; 7 bases are shared with TRBD2. CDR1 is SGHRS and CDR2 is YFSETQ in the germline V gene. The ends lost 2 bases at V and 6 bases at J; junction bases unmatched: 3. The length of the CDR3 is 13 residues. Drawing the rest from reference TRBV5-1 and TRBJ2-3, the complete variable domain is KAGVTQTPRYLIKTRGQQVTLSCSPISGHRSVSWYQQTPGQGLQFLFEYFSETQRNKGNFPGRFSGRQFSNSRSEMNVSTLELGDSALYLCASSFGGSDTQYFGPGTRLTVL.

The V gene is TRBV4-2, the J gene TRBJ2-7, with 9 positions matching TRBD1. CDR1 and CDR2 from the germline V gene are LGHNA and YNFKEQ. Trimming at V came to 2 bases and at J to 7 bases, leaving 6 bases not matched to a gene. The CDR3 is made up of 14 amino acids. In DNA form, the CDR3 reads TGTGCCAGCAGCCAAAACAGGGGGCGCCGGGAGCAGTACTTC. Its protein product is CASSQNRGRREQYF.

The chain has TRBV4-1 and TRBJ2-3, with a possible D match to TRBD2 (6 bases). The CDR3 contains 14 residues. Trimming stripped 1 base from V and 2 bases from J, with 7 bases between. Germline-derived CDR1 and CDR2 are MGHRA and YSYEKL. The CDR3 DNA sequence: TGCGCCAGCAGCCAAGGGAGGGCCACAGATACGCAGTATTTT. Translation gives CASSQGRATDTQYF.

The gene calls are TRBV7-3 and TRBJ2-3; weak D call: TRBD2 (5 bases). CDR3 length: 13 amino acids. V gave up 4 bases and J gave up 2 bases, with 7 bases separating them. Germline CDR1 reads SGHTA; CDR2 reads FQGTGA. For the CDR3, the DNA is TGTGCCAGCAGCTCCGGGATCACAGATACGCAGTATTTT. It encodes CASSSGITDTQYF.

The CDR3 nucleotides are TGTGCCAGCAGTTCAAAACGGGGGGGCCGTTTTGAGACCCAGTACTTC. It translates to CASSSKRGGRFETQYF. The V and J genes are TRBV6-5 and TRBJ2-5; 8 bases map to TRBD2. Trimming removed 4 bases from V and 5 bases from J; junction bases left unmatched: 12. There are 16 residues in the CDR3. Germline CDR1 is MNHEY and CDR2 is SVGAGI.

The chain carries TRBV7-3 and TRBJ2-5; D is ambiguous. The CDR3 extends over 13 amino acids. The V end lost 5 bases, the J end lost 0 bases, and 7 bases lay between the germline ends. The germline gives CDR1 SGHTA, CDR2 FQGTGA. CDR3 in amino acids: CASSKTYQETQYF. As DNA, the CDR3 is TGTGCCAGCAGCAAGACTTACCAAGAGACCCAGTACTTC.

The chain carries TRBV19 and TRBJ1-2; D remains unclear. The length of the CDR3 is 14 residues. The V end was cut by 4 bases, the J end by 4 bases, with 13 bases between. CDR1 and CDR2 (germline): LNHDA, SQIVND (reference sequence). The DNA of the CDR3 is TGTGCCAGTAGTAGCCCGACAACCCGCTATGGCTACACCTTC. This translates into CASSSPTTRYGYTF.

The V call is TRBV15, the J call TRBJ2-1; 8 bases agree with TRBD1. The CDR3 consists of 13 residues. CDR1 is LNHNV and CDR2 is YYDKDF in the germline V gene (reference sequence). V shed 7 bases, J shed 9 bases, and the junction held 8 bases outside the gene matches. The CDR3 DNA reads TGTGCCACCACCGGACAGGGTTATGGTGAGCAGTTCTTC. As protein: CATTGQGYGEQFF. Full variable domain (remainder filled in from reference TRBV15 and TRBJ2-1): DAMVIQNPRYQVTQFGKPVTLSCSQTLNHNVMYWYQQKSSQAPKLLFHYYDKDFNNEADTPDNFQSRRPNTSFCFLDIRSPGLGDTAMYLCATTGQGYGEQFFGPGTRLTVL.

This rearrangement joins TRBV7-2 to TRBJ2-2; 7 positions match TRBD2. Germline CDR1 reads SGHTA; CDR2 reads FQGNSA. V was pared by 5 bases and J by 6 bases, with 15 bases of the junction left unmatched. This CDR3 region has 17 residues. CDR3 region: CASSLKPGGSPAGELFF. The CDR3 DNA is TGTGCCAGCAGCCTCAAGCCGGGAGGTAGCCCGGCCGGGGAGCTGTTTTTT.

The chain joins TRBV11-2 to TRBJ2-3; TRBD2 aligns across 7 bases. The CDR3 contains 16 residues. Germline CDR1 SGHAT, CDR2 FQNNGV. V lost 4 bases to trimming and J lost 0 bases; unmatched junction nucleotides: 7. The CDR3: CASSSLGGGSTDTQYF. DNA for the CDR3: TGTGCCAGCAGCTCCTTGGGGGGGGGTAGCACAGATACGCAGTATTTT.